This entry concerns a single T cell receptor beta chain. What it binds is not known. TCRdb re-called the reads through MiXCR, storing one row per CDR3 protein. Of 200,000 to 250,000 distinct CDR3 sequences in the sample, roughly 12% were seen once. The data were obtained in a study of T cell repertoires in cytomegalovirus infection. At the level of the study: Public TCR beta signature analysis indicated the presence of both CMV infection and matching HLA type.

Study findings and constraints: HLA-C-restricted, CMV-specific TCR beta clonotypes were dominant ex vivo.

V shed 2 bases and J shed 2 bases, with 8 bases lying between them. The CDR3 is 13 residues long. Germline V CDR1 and CDR2: SGHRS, YFSETQ. The chain has TRBV5-1 and TRBJ2-7, with TRBD1 as a possible D gene (6 bases). Sequenced input: PBMCs. This receptor was taken from a human donor in good health (CMV status not recorded). Some clones in this sample may be carry-over from other donors' samples. The CDR3 loop reads CASSFTGTYEQYF. The DNA of the CDR3 is TGCGCCAGCAGCTTCACAGGGACCTACGAGCAGTACTTC.